This T cell receptor (beta chain) comes out of a study of response to subunit inactivated influenza vaccine. This clonotype turned up a few times. Each CDR3 protein is one row after TCRdb ran MiXCR on the RT-PCR reads. The sample has hundreds of thousands of distinct CDR3 sequences, about 11% seen once; the top ten hold 11%. CDR3 size: 18 residues. In addition, the sample was reused for a study of T cells expressing NK-cell markers. That paper adds: UMIs accompanied the 5'RACE template switching by which TCR beta cDNA was made.

The chain has TRBV21-1 and TRBJ1-3. TRBV21-1 is an annotated pseudogene. This clonotype originated in a middle-aged man who received an inactivated influenza vaccine. The sequences come from PBMCs from blood, collected on the day of vaccination. The CDR3 sequence is CASSKIGADYSSGNTIYF. The CDR3 bases are TGTGCCAGCAGCAAAATAGGAGCAGACTATAGCTCTGGAAACACCATATATTTT.